This passage covers 25 T cell receptor beta chains from one sample sequenced in a study of primary melanoma T cells and metastatic recurrence. Only in-frame clones appear in the TCRdb table, and some are missing; sequencing was by immunoSEQ multiplex PCR. The sample lists some 140 clones, 82% seen once, with 28% in the top ten. The specimen sequenced was melanoma tumor tissue. The source is a human donor with melanoma.

This chain links TRBV7-1 with TRBJ2-3; the match to TRBD2 covers 9 bases. TRBV7-1 belongs to the ORF category, with a function that is uncertain. The length of the CDR3 is 15 residues. V lost 6 bases and J lost 4; bases outside the gene matches: 8. CDR3 in DNA: TGTGCCAGCAGGCTGACTAGCGGAGGACCAGATACGCAGTATTTT. Amino acid sequence: CASRLTSGGPDTQYF.

This clone appeared a single time. The chain recombines TRBV11-3 with TRBJ2-3; D may be TRBD2 (5 bases). CDR3 size: 15 residues. CDR1 and CDR2 (germline): SGHNT, YENEEA. V was trimmed by 1 base and J by 2 bases, leaving 10 bases between them. In DNA, the CDR3 is TGTGCCAGCAGCTTAGGGGGTAGCGCCACAGATACGCAGTATTTT. This encodes CASSLGGSATDTQYF.

The chain joins TRBV14 to TRBJ2-1, with 12 bases aligning to TRBD2. V lost 3 bases and J lost 5; bases outside the gene matches: 8. The CDR3 sequence is 17 residues long. Germline V gene data show CDR1 as SGHDN and CDR2 as FVKESK. The CDR3 sequence is CASSQARTSGINNEQFF. The CDR3 DNA sequence: TGTGCCAGCAGCCARGCCAGGACTAGCGGGATCAACAATGAGCAGTTCTTC.

The chain is built from TRBV28 and TRBJ1-1, with 12 bases aligning to TRBD1. The CDR3 has 16 residues. The V gene end was trimmed by 7 bases and the J gene end by 6 bases; junction bases not matched to a gene: 12. Germline CDR1 reads MDHEN; CDR2 reads SYDVKM. This CDR3 is CASISPRGTGGPEAFF. CDR3 nucleotide sequence: TGTGCCAGCATTTCGCCTCGCGGGACAGGGGGCCCTGAAGCTTTCTTT.

V gene TRBV1 combines with J gene TRBJ2-3. TRBV1 represents a pseudogene. The CDR3 length is 15 residues. In nucleotides, the CDR3 is TGCGCCAGCAGCCAAGGGGGGCGGGACACAGATACGCAGTATTTT. This gives the protein CASSQGGRDTDTQYF.

The chain is built from TRBV30 and TRBJ1-2; perhaps TRBD1 as D (6 bases). Germline assignment: CDR1 GTSNPN and CDR2 SVGIG (reference sequence). The CDR3 is 12 amino acids. V dropped 3 bases and J dropped 8 bases, with 13 bases sitting between them. CDR3 protein: CAWRELDRGYTF. CDR3 nucleotide sequence: TGTGCCTGGAGAGAGTTGGACAGAGGCTACACCTTC.

This clone was seen a few times. This chain connects TRBV6-8 to TRBJ1-2; 9 bases are a match to TRBD1. The CDR3 loop spans 16 amino acids. V lost 5 bases to trimming and J lost 3 bases; unmatched junction nucleotides: 10. The germline gives CDR1 MNHGY, CDR2 SAAAGT. Written as DNA, the CDR3 is TGTGCCAGCAGTGAGCACAGGGGGCGATTGGACTATGGCTACACCTTC. The encoded protein is CASSEHRGRLDYGYTF.

This clone turned up a few times. V is TRBV6-8 and J is TRBJ2-2; 7 positions agree with TRBD2. CDR3 length equals 15 residues. The ends lost 6 bases at V and 0 bases at J; junction bases unmatched: 4. Germline V lookup: CDR1 MNHGY, CDR2 SAAAGT. CDR3 sequence: CASRTGGTNTGELFF. The CDR3 DNA is TGTGCCAGCAGAACGGGGGGAACGAACACCGGGGAGCTGTTTTTT.

The V call is TRBV29-1, the J call TRBJ2-3, with 7 bases identical to TRBD1. Losses at the gene ends were 7 bases for V and 2 bases for J; bases not matched to a gene: 9. Germline V gene data show CDR1 as SQVTM and CDR2 as ANQGSEA. The CDR3 has 14 residues. CDR3 sequence (DNA): TGCAGCGCCGACAGGGACACCTACACAGATACGCAGTATTTT. Its translation is CSADRDTYTDTQYF.

The rearrangement links TRBV11-3 to TRBJ2-1, with a weak D call TRBD1 (5 bases). The CDR3 contains 14 residues. CDR1 SGHNT and CDR2 YENEEA come from the germline V gene. V lost 2 bases to trimming and J lost 10 bases, with 15 bases between them. The CDR3 bases are TGTGCCAGCAGCTTATCGCAGGGTTTCCAAGAGCAGTTCTTC. Translation gives CASSLSQGFQEQFF.

J is TRBJ2-1 and V is TRBV25-1, with 8 bases that match TRBD2. The CDR3 sequence is 16 residues long. The germline V gene has CDR1 MGHDK and CDR2 SYGVNS. The junction had 10 bases not matched to a gene; V was cut back by 6 bases and J by 3 bases. In DNA, the CDR3 is TGTGCCAGCAGCCCTGTGACTAGCGAGTTCTACAATGAGCAGTTCTTC. It codes for CASSPVTSEFYNEQFF.

J is TRBJ2-5 and V is TRBV11-3; possible D gene TRBD1, 5 bases. Germline V gives CDR1 SGHNT, CDR2 YENEEA. V was pared by 3 bases and J by 4 bases, with 12 bases between. This CDR3 contains 14 residues. The CDR3 spells CASSFQGLGETQYF. CDR3 nucleotides: TGTGCCAGCAGCTTCCAGGGTCTTGGAGAGACCCAGTACTTC.

The chain uses TRBV6-8 and TRBJ1-1; 9 nucleotides match TRBD1. Germline V CDR1 and CDR2: MNHGY, SAAAGT. After removal of 7 bases from V and 5 bases from J, the junction contained 23 bases not matched to a gene. This CDR3 is built from 19 residues. Here the CDR3 DNA reads TGTGCCAGCATATCGGGGCGACGTGCGACAGGGGGAATAGAAACTGAAGCTTTCTTT. Translation: CASISGRRATGGIETEAFF.

In the case of this clone: An end of the junction differs from the germline gene, which may be a read error. This chain uses TRBV11-3 with TRBJ2-7; 10 positions match TRBD2. CDR1 SGHNT and CDR2 YENEEA come from the germline V gene. The CDR3 is made up of 14 amino acids. For the CDR3, the DNA is TGTGCCAGCAGCTTTTCTAGCGGGGGCTACAAGCAGTACTTC. It yields the protein CASSFSSGGYKQYF.

The chain combines TRBV11-3 with TRBJ2-3, with TRBD2 identical over 10 bases. Germline-derived CDR1 and CDR2 are SGHNT and YENEEA. V shed 5 bases, J shed 6 bases, and the junction held 14 bases outside the gene matches. The CDR3 runs to 17 residues. The CDR3: CASSPVGASGREDTQYF. CDR3 bases: TGTGCCAGCAGCCCGGTAGGGGCTAGCGGGAGAGAGGATACGCAGTATTTT.

CDR3 nucleotide sequence: TGTGCCAGCAGCCAATTCTCGGTGGACAGTCCCTCTGGAAACACCATATATTTT. Protein product: CASSQFSVDSPSGNTIYF. J is TRBJ1-3 and V is TRBV16; a weak D match, TRBD1 (6 bases). This CDR3 is 18 amino acids long. Germline V gives CDR1 KGHSY, CDR2 FQNENV. Trimming left V 1 base short and J 0 bases short, with 16 bases between.

This rearrangement joins TRBV1 to TRBJ1-1. TRBV1 is given as a pseudogene. The CDR3 loop spans 15 amino acids. The CDR3 DNA follows: TGCGCCAGCAGCCAGGAACCAGGGGAGGGGACTGAAGCTTTCTTT. Protein sequence: CASSQEPGEGTEAFF.

J is TRBJ2-3 and V is TRBV28; TRBD2 agrees at 9 bases. Germline lookup yields CDR1 MDHEN and CDR2 SYDVKM. This CDR3 region has 12 residues. This chain's CDR3 is CAVAGASDTQYF. CDR3 nucleotides: TGTGCGGTAGCGGGAGCCTCAGATACGCAGTATTTT.

This clone was counted once. Here the CDR3 DNA reads TGTGCCAGCAGTCTGCCGATAGGGGCGGGGGGAGATACGCAGTATTTT. Its translation is CASSLPIGAGGDTQYF. The chain has TRBV28 and TRBJ2-3, with TRBD2 identical over 8 bases. Germline CDR1 is MDHEN and CDR2 is SYDVKM. The V segment lost 5 bases and the J segment 5 bases; nucleotides outside the gene matches: 12. The CDR3 sequence is 16 residues long.

The chain is built from TRBV18 and TRBJ2-5; D is uncertain. CDR1 is KGHSH and CDR2 is LQKENI in the germline V gene. V dropped 3 bases and J dropped 5 bases, with 13 bases sitting between them. The CDR3 runs 14 residues. The CDR3 coding sequence is TGTGCCAGCTCACCCACGGCATGGATGGAGACCCAGTACTTC. Its protein is CASSPTAWMETQYF. The variable domain in full, with the rest retrieved from reference TRBV18 and TRBJ2-5, is NAGVMQNPRHLVRRRGQEARLRCSPMKGHSHVYWYRQLPEEGLKFMVYLQKENIIDESGMPKERFSAEFPKEGPSILRIQQVVRGDSAAYFCASSPTAWMETQYFGPGTRLLVL.

As DNA, the CDR3 is TGTGCCAGCAGCTTAACGGGGGGGTCAAGACATGAGCAGTTCTTC. Translating it yields CASSLTGGSRHEQFF. The chain has TRBV11-3 and TRBJ2-1; 8 nucleotides align to TRBD2. The CDR3 extends over 15 amino acids. The V segment lost 2 bases and the J segment 8 bases; nucleotides outside the gene matches: 8. Looked up from germline, CDR1 is SGHNT and CDR2 is YENEEA.

The table lists this clone with a count of one. The gene calls are TRBV28 and TRBJ2-2; no definite D call. This CDR3 has 16 amino acids. Germline V gene lookup returns CDR1 MDHEN and CDR2 SYDVKM. V lost 3 bases to trimming and J lost 4 bases, with 15 bases between them. CDR3 in amino acids: CASSLRFGLATGELFF. DNA of the CDR3: TGTGCCAGCAGTTTGAGATTCGGGTTAGCCACCGGGGAGCTGTTTTTT.

The chain couples TRBV1 to TRBJ1-4; the table gives TRBD1 as D, unverified against the DNA. TRBV1 represents a pseudogene. CDR3 size: 14 residues. This CDR3 reads CASSQVQGAEKLFF. CDR3 coding DNA: TGCGCCAGCAGCCAAGTTCAGGGGGCCGAAAAACTGTTTTTT.

The chain carries TRBV11-3 and TRBJ2-1, with 7 bases aligning to TRBD1. This CDR3 is built from 15 residues. CDR1 SGHNT and CDR2 YENEEA come from the germline V gene. Trimming took 6 bases from V and 14 from J; bases not matched to a gene: 19. The CDR3 region has the DNA TGTGCCAGCAGACAAAGTCGGGACAGAGTCCGCAGCGAGTTCTTC. This translates into CASRQSRDRVRSEFF.

This chain connects TRBV5-1 to TRBJ2-3; 7 nucleotides line up with TRBD2. V gave up 2 bases and J gave up 4 bases; unmatched junction bases: 7. This CDR3 is built from 15 residues. Germline lookup yields CDR1 SGHRS and CDR2 YFSETQ. The CDR3 loop is CASSLPGLESDTQYF. CDR3 nucleotide sequence: TGCGCCAGCAGCTTACCAGGACTAGAATCAGATACGCAGTATTTT.